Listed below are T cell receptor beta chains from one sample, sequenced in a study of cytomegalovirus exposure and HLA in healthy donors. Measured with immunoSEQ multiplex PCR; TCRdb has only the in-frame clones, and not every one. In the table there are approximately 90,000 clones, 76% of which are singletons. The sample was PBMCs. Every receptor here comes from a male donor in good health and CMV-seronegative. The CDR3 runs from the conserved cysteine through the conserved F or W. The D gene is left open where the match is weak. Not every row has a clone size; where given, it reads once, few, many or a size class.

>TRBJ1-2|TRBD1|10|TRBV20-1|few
TGCAGTGCAGGGGGCGGTGGCTACACCTTC
CSAGGGGYTF
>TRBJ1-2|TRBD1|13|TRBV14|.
TGTGCCAGCAGCCGACAGGGCTCTCTTGGCTACACCTTC
CASSRQGSLGYTF
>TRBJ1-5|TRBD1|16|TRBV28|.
TGTGCCAGCAGGGGGATCCGGGACAGGGTGTATCAGCCCCAGCATTTT
CASRGIRDRVYQPQHF
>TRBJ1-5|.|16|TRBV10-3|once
TGTGCCATCAGTAATTCTAAGCCGGGTAGCAATCAGCCCCAGCATTTT
CAISNSKPGSNQPQHF
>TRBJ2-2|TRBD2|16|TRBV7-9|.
TGTGCCAGCAGCGAGAGACTAGCGGGATCAACCGGGGAGCTGTTTTTT
CASSERLAGSTGELFF
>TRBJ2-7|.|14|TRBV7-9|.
TGTGCCAGCAGCCCCATGGGGGTACAGGGCGAGCAGTACTTC
CASSPMGVQGEQYF
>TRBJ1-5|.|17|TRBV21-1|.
TGTGCCAGCAGCAAAGAAGGAGTAGGGGGTTTCAATCAGCCCCAGCATTTT
CASSKEGVGGFNQPQHF
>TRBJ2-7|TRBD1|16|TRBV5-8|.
TGTGCCAGCAGCTTAGGTTCCGGACAGGGGATCTACGAGCAGTACTTC
CASSLGSGQGIYEQYF
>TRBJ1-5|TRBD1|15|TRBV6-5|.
TGTGCCAGCACCCGAACCGGGACAGGGAATCAGCCCCAGCATTTT
CASTRTGTGNQPQHF
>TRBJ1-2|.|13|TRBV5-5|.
TGTGCCAGCAGCTCGGGGGTGAGCTATGGCTACACCTTC
CASSSGVSYGYTF
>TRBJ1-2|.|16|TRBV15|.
TGTGCCACCAGCAGAGATGAACAGGAAGAGGACTATGGCTACACCTTC
CATSRDEQEEDYGYTF
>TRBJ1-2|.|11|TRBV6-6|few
TGTGCCAGCAGTCTCGGGGGGGGCTACACCTTC
CASSLGGGYTF
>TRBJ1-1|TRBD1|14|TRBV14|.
TGTGCCAGCAGCCCCCAGACAGGGCGCACTGAAGCTTTCTTT
CASSPQTGRTEAFF
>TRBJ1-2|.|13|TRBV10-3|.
TGTGCCATCAGTGAAGACAGTAACTATGGCTACACCTTC
CAISEDSNYGYTF
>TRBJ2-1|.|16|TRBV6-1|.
TGTGCCAGCAGTGAAGCGGGAGTGCAACGAAATGGTGAGCAGTTCTTC
CASSEAGVQRNGEQFF
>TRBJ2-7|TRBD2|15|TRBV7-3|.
TGTGCCAGCAGCCCCGCACCGGGAGGCTCCTACGAGCAGTACTTC
CASSPAPGGSYEQYF
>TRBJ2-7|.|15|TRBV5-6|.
TGTGCCAGCAGCTTGGGACCAGGAGGGTTAAGCGAGCAGTACTTC
CASSLGPGGLSEQYF
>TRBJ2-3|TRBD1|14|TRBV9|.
TGTGCCAGCAGCCAGGGGGAAAGCACAGATACGCAGTATTTT
CASSQGESTDTQYF
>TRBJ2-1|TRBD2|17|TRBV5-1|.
TGCGCCAGCAGCCCTCTGCCGTCCGGGGGGGCCCGCAATGAGCAGTTCTTC
CASSPLPSGGARNEQFF
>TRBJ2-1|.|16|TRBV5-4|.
TGTGCCAGCAGCTTGATCGGCGGAGGTACCTACAATGAGCAGTTCTTC
CASSLIGGGTYNEQFF
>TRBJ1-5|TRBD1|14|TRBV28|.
TGTGCCAGCAGTCGGGACAGGGGCAGACAGCCCCAGCATTTT
CASSRDRGRQPQHF
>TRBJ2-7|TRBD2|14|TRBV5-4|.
TGTGCCAGCAGCTTAGCGGGAGGGGGCTACGAGCAGTACTTC
CASSLAGGGYEQYF
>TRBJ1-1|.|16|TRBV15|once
TGTGCCACCAGCAGAGATCTCCCGGGACAGAACACTGAAGCTTTCTTT
CATSRDLPGQNTEAFF
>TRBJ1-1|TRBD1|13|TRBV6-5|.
TGTGCCAGCAGTTATTTACAGGGGGAGCGCGCTTTCTTT
CASSYLQGERAFF
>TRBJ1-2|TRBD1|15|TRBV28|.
TGTGCCAGCAGTCTGGGGACAGGGAAAGTGAAGGGCTACACCTTC
CASSLGTGKVKGYTF
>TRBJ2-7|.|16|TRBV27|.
TGTGCCAGCACCCCCTCGGAAGCGGGCCGGCTCTACGAGCAGTACTTC
CASTPSEAGRLYEQYF
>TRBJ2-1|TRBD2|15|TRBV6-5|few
TGTGCCAGCAGGGGACTAGCGGGGGGGGAAAATGAGCAGTTCTTC
CASRGLAGGENEQFF
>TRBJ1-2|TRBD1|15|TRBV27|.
TGTGCCAGCAGTTTGGAGGAGACAGGGGGCTATGGCTACACCTTC
CASSLEETGGYGYTF
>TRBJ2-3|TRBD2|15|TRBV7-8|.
TGTGCCAGCACTGGACTAGCGGGGTACACAGATACGCAGTATTTT
CASTGLAGYTDTQYF
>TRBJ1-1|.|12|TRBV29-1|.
TGCAGCGTTCCGGGGGTTAGACTCGAAGCTTTCTTT
CSVPGVRLEAFF
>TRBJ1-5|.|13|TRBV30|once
TGTGCCTGGAGGCTAGCAGATGATCAGCCCCAGCATTTT
CAWRLADDQPQHF
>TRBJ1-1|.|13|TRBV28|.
TGTGCCAGCAGTTTCAGGGTGGGGACTGAAGCTTTCTTT
CASSFRVGTEAFF
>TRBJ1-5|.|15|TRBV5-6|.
TGTGCCAGCAGCTTTGGGTGGGCGGGGGGTCAGCCCCAGCATTTT
CASSFGWAGGQPQHF